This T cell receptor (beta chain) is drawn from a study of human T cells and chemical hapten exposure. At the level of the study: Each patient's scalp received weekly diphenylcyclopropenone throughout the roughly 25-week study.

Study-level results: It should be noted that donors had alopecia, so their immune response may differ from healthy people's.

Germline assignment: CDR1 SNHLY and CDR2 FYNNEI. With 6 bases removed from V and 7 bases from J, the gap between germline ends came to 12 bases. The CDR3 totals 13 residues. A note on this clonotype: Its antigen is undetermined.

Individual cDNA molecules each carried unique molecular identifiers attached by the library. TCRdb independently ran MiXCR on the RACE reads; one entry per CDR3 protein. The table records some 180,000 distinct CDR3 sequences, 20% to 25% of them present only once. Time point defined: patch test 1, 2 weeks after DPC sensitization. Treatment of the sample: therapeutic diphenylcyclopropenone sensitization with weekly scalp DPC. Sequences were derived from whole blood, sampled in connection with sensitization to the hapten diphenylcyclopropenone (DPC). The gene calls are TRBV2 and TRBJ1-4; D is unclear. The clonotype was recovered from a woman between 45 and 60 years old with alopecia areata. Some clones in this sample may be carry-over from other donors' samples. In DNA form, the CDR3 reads TGTGCCAGCAGAGACGGACGGAGTGAAAAACTGTTTTTT. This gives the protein CASRDGRSEKLFF. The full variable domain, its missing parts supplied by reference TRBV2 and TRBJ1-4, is EPEVTQTPSHQVTQMGQEVILRCVPISNHLYFYWYRQILGQKVEFLVSFYNNEISEKSEIFDDQFSVERPDGSNFTLKIRSTKLEDSAMYFCASRDGRSEKLFFGSGTQLSVL.